The clone carrying this T cell receptor beta chain was recorded only once. Other DNA sequences within the sample encode an identical CDR3. Profiled with immunoSEQ multiplex PCR; TCRdb holds only in-frame clones, not every one. The table has around 1.5 million clones, under 99% seen once. This sample stems from a study of shared clonotypes between healthy human individuals. About the study: Participating donors consisted of two women and a few men aged 18 to 49.

Germline CDR1 reads LNHDA; CDR2 reads SQIVND (reference sequence). CDR3 length equals 13 residues. V dropped 0 bases and J dropped 5 bases, with 7 bases sitting between them. Sequences were obtained from naive CD4+ T cells sorted from blood. Subset meaning: CD45RA+ positively selected. The clonotype was recovered from a man aged 30 to 45 in good health. The rearrangement joins TRBV19 to TRBJ1-2, with D unresolved. CDR3 DNA sequence: TGTGCCAGTAGTATAGATCCGGGTTATGGCTACACCTTC. Translating it yields CASSIDPGYGYTF.